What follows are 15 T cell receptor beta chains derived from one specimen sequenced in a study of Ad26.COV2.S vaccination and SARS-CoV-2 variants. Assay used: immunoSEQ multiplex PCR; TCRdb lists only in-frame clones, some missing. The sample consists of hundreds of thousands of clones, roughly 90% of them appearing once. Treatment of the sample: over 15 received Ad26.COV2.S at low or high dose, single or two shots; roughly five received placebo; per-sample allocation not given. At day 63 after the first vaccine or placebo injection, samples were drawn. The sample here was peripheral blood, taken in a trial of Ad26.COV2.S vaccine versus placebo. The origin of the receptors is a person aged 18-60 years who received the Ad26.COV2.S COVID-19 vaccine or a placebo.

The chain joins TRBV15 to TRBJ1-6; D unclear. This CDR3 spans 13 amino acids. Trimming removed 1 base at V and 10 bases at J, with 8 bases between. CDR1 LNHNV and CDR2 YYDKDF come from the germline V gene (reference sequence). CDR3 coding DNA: TGTGCCACCAGCAGAGGGTACGGGTCACCCCTCCACTTT. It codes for CATSRGYGSPLHF. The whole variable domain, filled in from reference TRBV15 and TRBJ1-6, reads DAMVIQNPRYQVTQFGKPVTLSCSQTLNHNVMYWYQQKSSQAPKLLFHYYDKDFNNEADTPDNFQSRRPNTSFCFLDIRSPGLGDTAMYLCATSRGYGSPLHFGNGTRLTVT.

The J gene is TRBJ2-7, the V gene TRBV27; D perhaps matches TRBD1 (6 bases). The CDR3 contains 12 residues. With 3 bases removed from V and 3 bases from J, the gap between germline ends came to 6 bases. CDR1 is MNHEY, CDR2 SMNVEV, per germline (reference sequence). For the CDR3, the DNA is TGTGCCAGCAGTTTGGACAGCTACGAGCAGTACTTC. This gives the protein CASSLDSYEQYF.

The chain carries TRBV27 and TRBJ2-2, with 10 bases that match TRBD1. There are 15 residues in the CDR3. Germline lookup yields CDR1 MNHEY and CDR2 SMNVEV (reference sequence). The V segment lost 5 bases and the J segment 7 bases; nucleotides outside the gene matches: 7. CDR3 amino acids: CASSQRQGARGELFF. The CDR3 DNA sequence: TGTGCCAGCAGTCAAAGACAGGGGGCGCGCGGGGAGCTGTTTTTT.

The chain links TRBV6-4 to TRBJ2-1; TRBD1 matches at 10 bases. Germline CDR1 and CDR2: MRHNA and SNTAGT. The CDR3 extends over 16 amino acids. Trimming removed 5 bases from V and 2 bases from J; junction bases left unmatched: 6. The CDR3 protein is CASSIGTGAPYNEQFF. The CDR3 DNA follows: TGTGCCAGCAGTATCGGGACAGGGGCACCCTACAATGAGCAGTTCTTC.

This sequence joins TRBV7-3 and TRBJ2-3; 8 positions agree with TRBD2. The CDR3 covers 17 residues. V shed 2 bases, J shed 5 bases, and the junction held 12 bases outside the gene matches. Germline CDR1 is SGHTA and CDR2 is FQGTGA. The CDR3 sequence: CASSLQRGTRGVDTQYF. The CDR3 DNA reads TGTGCCAGCAGCTTACAAAGGGGGACTAGAGGTGTAGATACGCAGTATTTT.

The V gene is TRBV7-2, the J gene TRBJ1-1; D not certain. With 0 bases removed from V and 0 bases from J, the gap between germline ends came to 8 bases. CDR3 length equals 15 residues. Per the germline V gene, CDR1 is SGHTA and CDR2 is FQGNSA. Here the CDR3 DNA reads TGTGCCAGCAGCTTAGCGGTCGCTTTGAACACTGAAGCTTTCTTT. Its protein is CASSLAVALNTEAFF.

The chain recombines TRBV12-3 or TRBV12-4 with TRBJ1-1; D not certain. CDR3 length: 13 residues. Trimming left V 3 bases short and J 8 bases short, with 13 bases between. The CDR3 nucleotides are TGTGCCAGCAGTTTTGGGTTGATGTCGGAAGCTTTCTTT. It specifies CASSFGLMSEAFF.

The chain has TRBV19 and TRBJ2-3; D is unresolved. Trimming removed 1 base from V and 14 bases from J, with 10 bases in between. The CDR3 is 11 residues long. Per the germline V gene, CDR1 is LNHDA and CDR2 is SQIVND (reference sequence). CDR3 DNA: TGTGCCAGTAGTATAGGACCATCCCGGTATTTT. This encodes CASSIGPSRYF. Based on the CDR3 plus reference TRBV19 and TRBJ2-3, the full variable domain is DGGITQSPKYLFRKEGQNVTLSCEQNLNHDAMYWYRQDPGQGLRLIYYSQIVNDFQKGDIAEGYSVSREKKESFPLTVTSAQKNPTAFYLCASSIGPSRYFGPGTRLTVL.

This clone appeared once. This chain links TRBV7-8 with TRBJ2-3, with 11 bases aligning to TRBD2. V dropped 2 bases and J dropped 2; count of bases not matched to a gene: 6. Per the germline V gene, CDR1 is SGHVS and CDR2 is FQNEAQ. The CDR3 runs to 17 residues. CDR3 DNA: TGTGCCAGCAGCTTAACTAGCGGGAGTGGGCCCACAGATACGCAGTATTTT. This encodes CASSLTSGSGPTDTQYF.

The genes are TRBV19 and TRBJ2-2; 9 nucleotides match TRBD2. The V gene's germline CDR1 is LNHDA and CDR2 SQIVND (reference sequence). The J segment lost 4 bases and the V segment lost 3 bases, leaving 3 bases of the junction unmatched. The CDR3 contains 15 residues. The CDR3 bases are TGTGCCAGTAGTATTGGCGGGAGGGGCACCGGGGAGCTGTTTTTT. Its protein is CASSIGGRGTGELFF. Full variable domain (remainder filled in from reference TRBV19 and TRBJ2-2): DGGITQSPKYLFRKEGQNVTLSCEQNLNHDAMYWYRQDPGQGLRLIYYSQIVNDFQKGDIAEGYSVSREKKESFPLTVTSAQKNPTAFYLCASSIGGRGTGELFFGEGSRLTVL.

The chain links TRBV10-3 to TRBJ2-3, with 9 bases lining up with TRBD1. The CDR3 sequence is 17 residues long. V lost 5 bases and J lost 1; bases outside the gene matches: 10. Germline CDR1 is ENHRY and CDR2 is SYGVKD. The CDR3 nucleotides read TGTGCCATCAGTACCGGGACAGGGCGAGGAGGCACAGATACGCAGTATTTT. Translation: CAISTGTGRGGTDTQYF.

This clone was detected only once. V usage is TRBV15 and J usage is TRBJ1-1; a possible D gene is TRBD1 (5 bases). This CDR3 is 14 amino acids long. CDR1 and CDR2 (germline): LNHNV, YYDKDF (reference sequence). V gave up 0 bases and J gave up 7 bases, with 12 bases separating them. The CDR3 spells CATSRDQGPSEAFF. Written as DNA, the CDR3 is TGTGCCACCAGCAGAGATCAGGGTCCCAGTGAAGCTTTCTTT.

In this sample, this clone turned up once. CDR3 region: CASRGTGSSYNEQFF. DNA of the CDR3: TGTGCCAGCAGGGGGACAGGGAGCTCCTACAATGAGCAGTTCTTC. The chain has TRBV2 and TRBJ2-1, with 9 positions matching TRBD1. V lost 6 bases and J lost 0; bases outside the gene matches: 3. This CDR3 contains 15 residues. CDR1 and CDR2 (germline): SNHLY, FYNNEI.

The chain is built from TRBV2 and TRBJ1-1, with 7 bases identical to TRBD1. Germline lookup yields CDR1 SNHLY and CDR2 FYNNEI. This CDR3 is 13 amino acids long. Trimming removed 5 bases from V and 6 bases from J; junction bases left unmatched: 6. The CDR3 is CASSLDRDAEAFF. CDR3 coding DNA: TGTGCCAGCAGTCTAGACAGGGACGCTGAAGCTTTCTTT. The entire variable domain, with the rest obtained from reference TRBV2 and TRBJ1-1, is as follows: EPEVTQTPSHQVTQMGQEVILRCVPISNHLYFYWYRQILGQKVEFLVSFYNNEISEKSEIFDDQFSVERPDGSNFTLKIRSTKLEDSAMYFCASSLDRDAEAFFGQGTRLTVV.

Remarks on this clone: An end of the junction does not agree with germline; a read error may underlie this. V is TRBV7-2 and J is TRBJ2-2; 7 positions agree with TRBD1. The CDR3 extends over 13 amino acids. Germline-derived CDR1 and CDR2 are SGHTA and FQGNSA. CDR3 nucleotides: TGTGCCAGCAGATTAGGACAGGCCGGGGAGCTGTTTTTT. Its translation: CASRLGQAGELFF.